The subject of this entry is one TCR beta chain. The sample belongs to a study of blood T cell repertoires in COVID-19. Across the study: Samples came from the United States, Italy and Spain, spanning acute and convalescent COVID-19.

Recruitment covered under 25 US areas and drew participants whose ages spanned about 18 to 100 years. Assignment of participants to cohorts was predicated upon participant-reported clinical history. Either two negative PCRs, clearance, or symptom resolution qualified Cohort 3 donors as recovered. Generated by immunoSEQ multiplex PCR, the TCRdb table keeps only in-frame clones and is missing some. The repertoire holds 250,000 or so clones, with around 89% as singletons. After removal of 1 base from V and 4 bases from J, the junction contained 4 bases not matched to a gene. This CDR3 has 14 amino acids. Germline V gene sequence: CDR1 MDHEN, CDR2 SYDVKM.

The chain links TRBV28 to TRBJ2-7, with 7 bases fitting TRBD1. Sequenced input: PBMCs or T cells enriched from blood (not recorded which). This receptor was obtained from a man aged 35 to 55 who had recovered from COVID-19. CDR3 protein: CASSLYPGGYEQYF. The DNA for the CDR3 is TGTGCCAGCAGTTTATATCCAGGGGGATACGAGCAGTACTTC.